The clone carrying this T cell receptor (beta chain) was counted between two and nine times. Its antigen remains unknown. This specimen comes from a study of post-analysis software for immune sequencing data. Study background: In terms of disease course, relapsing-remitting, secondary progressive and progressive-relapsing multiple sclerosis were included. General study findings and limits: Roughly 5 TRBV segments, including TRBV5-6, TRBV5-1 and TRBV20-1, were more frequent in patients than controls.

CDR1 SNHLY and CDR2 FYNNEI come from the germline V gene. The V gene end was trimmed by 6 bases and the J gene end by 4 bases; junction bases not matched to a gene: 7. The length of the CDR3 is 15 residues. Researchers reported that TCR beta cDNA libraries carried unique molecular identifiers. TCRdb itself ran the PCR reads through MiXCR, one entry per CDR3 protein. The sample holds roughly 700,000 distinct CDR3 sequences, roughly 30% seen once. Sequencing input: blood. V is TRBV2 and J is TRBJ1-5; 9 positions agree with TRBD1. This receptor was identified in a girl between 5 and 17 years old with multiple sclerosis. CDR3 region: CASSRQGGRNQPQHF. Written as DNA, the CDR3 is TGTGCCAGCAGCCGACAGGGGGGTCGAAATCAGCCCCAGCATTTT.